This entry concerns a single T cell receptor (beta chain). Its antigen is as yet unknown. V lost 1 base and J 1 base, leaving 10 bases between the germline ends. The CDR3 runs to 15 residues. Per germline, CDR1 KGHSH and CDR2 LQKENI. This entry belongs to a study of T cell repertoires and Cas9 in healthy adults. Study findings and constraints: SpCas9-reactive effector T cells were reportedly restrained in vitro by SpCas9-reactive regulatory T cells.

The assay was immunoSEQ multiplex PCR, and TCRdb's table has in-frame clones only and misses some. This table has 20,000 to 25,000 clones, 90% appearing once. The gene calls are TRBV18 and TRBJ1-1; no definite D call. The specimen sequenced was CD4+ effector T cells (CD127+, CD25-, CD137-, CD154-) from PBMCs; culture status not recorded. This clonotype was sampled from a human donor in good health. The CDR3 protein is CASSPRSGENTEAFF. For the CDR3, the DNA is TGTGCCAGCTCACCACGTTCGGGTGAGAACACTGAAGCTTTCTTT.